This T cell receptor beta chain originates from a study of blood T cell repertoires in COVID-19. Study details: Sites in the United States, Italy and Spain provided acute and convalescent COVID-19 samples.

In the authors' methods: For nucleated cells, counts were estimated from reference gene primer amplification. Repertoires were generated with immunoSEQ multiplex PCR, while TCRdb's copy carries only in-frame clones and drops some. The DNA was the basis for D and trimming; V, J and clone size are from that table. The sample comprises about 280,000 clones, roughly 85% of which are singletons, and about 5% rests with the top ten. This CDR3 is built from 15 residues. J gave up 4 bases and V 7 bases, and 12 bases lay outside the gene matches. Germline V gene data show CDR1 as LNHNV and CDR2 as YYDKDF (reference sequence). Participants came from some 26 US areas, aged about 18 to 89 years. Assignment of participants to cohorts was predicated upon participant-reported clinical history.

This TCR was sampled from a man between 40 and 49 years old who had been exposed to COVID-19. Sequenced sample: PBMCs or T cells enriched from blood (not recorded which). J is TRBJ2-7 and V is TRBV15; TRBD2 aligns across 8 bases. CDR3 nucleotides: TGTGCCACCAAGAGCGGGAGCGGCGGGATATACGAGCAGTACTTC. Translating gives CATKSGSGGIYEQYF.